The 23 T cell receptor beta chains in this list originate from one sample, sequenced in a study of CD8 T cells in Susac syndrome. RNA totalling about 0.45 to 1 ug underwent reverse transcription with random hexamers. TCRdb re-called the immunoSEQ multiplex PCR reads through MiXCR, storing one row per CDR3 protein. The data hold about 140,000 distinct CDR3 sequences, with roughly 95% observed a single time. Sequenced: CD4+ T cells from PBMCs. The receptors derive from a human donor with multiple sclerosis.

The CDR3 is CASSPGAQSYEQYF. The CDR3 nucleotides read TGTGCCAGCAGCCCGGGGGCTCAAAGCTACGAGCAGTACTTC. The chain employs TRBV28 and TRBJ2-7; D tentatively fits TRBD1 or TRBD2 (6 bases each). CDR1 and CDR2 (germline): MDHEN, SYDVKM. Trimming stripped 6 bases from V and 3 bases from J, with 15 bases between. The CDR3 is made up of 14 amino acids.

The chain has TRBV29-1 and TRBJ2-1; 8 bases map to TRBD1. The CDR3 runs 15 residues. Germline loops: CDR1 SQVTM, CDR2 ANQGSEA. Losses at the gene ends were 3 bases for V and 5 bases for J; bases not matched to a gene: 9. In DNA, the CDR3 is TGCAGCGTTGATTTTCCCCAGGGGGCTAACAATGAGCAGTTCTTC. It is translated as CSVDFPQGANNEQFF.

The count of this clonotype is one. The chain employs TRBV19 and TRBJ2-2; a weak D match, TRBD2 (6 bases). This CDR3 is 15 amino acids long. CDR1 LNHDA and CDR2 SQIVND come from the germline V gene (reference sequence). V was clipped by 7 bases and J by 1 base, with 13 bases between them. The CDR3 protein is CASMEGRRNTGELFF. In nucleotides, the CDR3 is TGTGCCAGTATGGAGGGGAGAAGGAACACCGGGGAGCTGTTTTTT.

Turning to this clonotype: One end of the junction fails to match germline, which may point to a read error. The chain carries TRBV20-1 and TRBJ1-2, with a tentative D call TRBD1 (6 bases). CDR3 length: 14 amino acids. Germline-derived CDR1 and CDR2 are DFQATT and SNEGSKA (reference sequence). CDR3 nucleotides: TGCAGTGCTTTGGACAGCCTCCTTTACTACCACCCGAACTTC. As protein: CSALDSLLYYHPNF.

The rearrangement links TRBV6-6 to TRBJ1-6; D uncertain. The CDR3 covers 14 residues. The germline CDR1 and CDR2 sequences are MNHNY and SVGAGI (reference sequence). V was pared by 7 bases and J by 5 bases, with 12 bases between. The CDR3 nucleotides read TGTGCCAGCACCCCCCGGGCCAATAATTCACCCCTCCACTTT. It encodes CASTPRANNSPLHF.

The chain uses TRBV15 and TRBJ1-3; D remains unclear. Germline values: CDR1 LNHNV, CDR2 YYDKDF (reference sequence). CDR3 length: 15 residues. V was trimmed by 1 base and J by 0 bases, leaving 7 bases between them. The CDR3 region has the DNA TGTGCCACCAGCAGAGGTTCAAGCTCTGGAAACACCATATATTTT. Protein sequence: CATSRGSSSGNTIYF. The full variable domain, completed using reference TRBV15 and TRBJ1-3, is DAMVIQNPRYQVTQFGKPVTLSCSQTLNHNVMYWYQQKSSQAPKLLFHYYDKDFNNEADTPDNFQSRRPNTSFCFLDIRSPGLGDTAMYLCATSRGSSSGNTIYFGEGSWLTVV.

V and J are TRBV20-1 and TRBJ2-7; tentative D call: TRBD2 (6 bases). The ends were cut back, 0 bases at V and 6 bases at J, with 21 bases in the middle. There are 16 residues in the CDR3. CDR1 and CDR2 from the germline V gene are DFQATT and SNEGSKA (reference sequence). CDR3 sequence (DNA): TGCAGTGCTAGAGATGCTACCGCCGGGTGGCGGGGCGAGCAGTACTTC. It codes for CSARDATAGWRGEQYF.

This chain connects TRBV18 to TRBJ1-5; weak D call: TRBD1 (5 bases). The CDR3 spans 14 residues. The germline V and J ends were trimmed by 3 bases and 3 bases, with 9 bases remaining between them. Germline V gene lookup returns CDR1 KGHSH and CDR2 LQKENI. The CDR3 region is CASSPTALNQPQHF. The CDR3 region has the DNA TGTGCCAGCTCACCGACAGCACTCAATCAGCCCCAGCATTTT.

This rearrangement joins TRBV5-4 to TRBJ2-3; D is possibly TRBD2 (6 bases). Per the germline V gene, CDR1 is SGHNT and CDR2 is YYREEE (reference sequence). The CDR3 is made up of 15 amino acids. Between the trimmed V and J ends, which lost 2 bases and 1 base, there was a span of 11 bases. CDR3 in amino acids: CASSLRESGTDTQYF. The CDR3 region has the DNA TGTGCCAGCAGCTTACGGGAGTCGGGCACAGATACGCAGTATTTT.

The J gene is TRBJ2-1, the V gene TRBV4-2; a weak D match, TRBD2 (6 bases). Germline-derived CDR1 and CDR2 are LGHNA and YNFKEQ. Trimming cost V 0 bases and J 5 bases, with 14 bases left between them. This CDR3 contains 16 residues. The CDR3 sequence is CASSQDGVGGDNEQFF. The CDR3, as DNA: TGTGCCAGCAGCCAAGATGGGGTAGGCGGGGACAATGAGCAGTTCTTC.

This clonotype was detected a few times. Germline is not matched at one junction end, which may reflect a read error. The V call is TRBV20-1, the J call TRBJ1-2; weak D call: TRBD1 (5 bases). Per the germline V gene, CDR1 is DFQATT and CDR2 is SNEGSKA (reference sequence). The length of the CDR3 is 14 residues. The CDR3 sequence is CSAPLTAINYGYTF. Written as DNA, the CDR3 is TGTAGTGCTCCCTTGACAGCGATTAACTATGGCTACACCTTC.

The chain carries TRBV2 and TRBJ1-5; D might be TRBD1 (6 bases). Per germline, CDR1 SNHLY and CDR2 FYNNEI. With 8 bases removed from V and 7 bases from J, the gap between germline ends came to 21 bases. The CDR3 is 15 amino acids. For the CDR3, the DNA is TGTGCCAGCGCCCTTAACAGGGAACCGTTCCAGCCCCAGCATTTT. It codes for CASALNREPFQPQHF. Complete variable domain (other parts from reference TRBV2 and TRBJ1-5): EPEVTQTPSHQVTQMGQEVILRCVPISNHLYFYWYRQILGQKVEFLVSFYNNEISEKSEIFDDQFSVERPDGSNFTLKIRSTKLEDSAMYFCASALNREPFQPQHFGDGTRLSIL.

The CDR3 DNA reads as TGTGCCAGCAGTGATGGCGGCAGCGGGGTTGGACAGTACTTC. Translating gives CASSDGGSGVGQYF. This chain connects TRBV2 to TRBJ2-4; 7 bases match TRBD2. The CDR3 is 14 residues long. Germline V CDR1 and CDR2: SNHLY, FYNNEI. The ends lost 3 bases at V and 13 bases at J; junction bases unmatched: 12.

The CDR3, as DNA: TGCAGCGCCCTGGCCACAGATACGCAGTATTTT. This translates into CSALATDTQYF. The chain carries TRBV29-1 and TRBJ2-3; D unresolved. Per germline, CDR1 SQVTM and CDR2 ANQGSEA. Deletions cut 7 bases from V and 2 bases from J, with 7 bases between. This CDR3 has 11 residues.

J is TRBJ2-2 and V is TRBV29-1; tentatively, D is TRBD1 (5 bases). The CDR3 sequence is 14 residues long. Germline V gene data show CDR1 as SQVTM and CDR2 as ANQGSEA. V dropped 5 bases and J dropped 1 base, with 11 bases sitting between them. The CDR3 coding sequence is TGCAGCGTTATAGGGGCTATGAACACCGGGGAGCTGTTTTTT. It encodes CSVIGAMNTGELFF.

The V gene is TRBV28, the J gene TRBJ2-3; 10 positions agree with TRBD2. Per the germline V gene, CDR1 is MDHEN and CDR2 is SYDVKM. The CDR3 consists of 14 residues. J gave up 7 bases and V 5 bases, and 6 bases lay outside the gene matches. CDR3 in DNA: TGTGCCAGCAGTCCAGGGACTAGCGTGTATACGCAGTATTTT. Translating it yields CASSPGTSVYTQYF. The whole variable domain, remainder taken from reference TRBV28 and TRBJ2-3, is DVKVTQSSRYLVKRTGEKVFLECVQDMDHENMFWYRQDPGLGLRLIYFSYDVKMKEKGDIPEGYSVSREKKERFSLILESASTNQTSMYLCASSPGTSVYTQYFGPGTRLTVL.

The rearrangement uses TRBV5-6 and TRBJ2-2; 11 bases are shared with TRBD2. CDR1 and CDR2 from the germline V gene are SGHDT and YYEEEE. The CDR3 consists of 18 residues. J gave up 4 bases and V 0 bases, and 8 bases lay outside the gene matches. CDR3 sequence (DNA): TGTGCCAGCAGCTTGGGATCCCGGCTAGCGGGAGGCACCGGGGAGCTGTTTTTT. This gives the protein CASSLGSRLAGGTGELFF.

This chain joins TRBV28 and TRBJ1-2; D ambiguous. Per the germline V gene, CDR1 is MDHEN and CDR2 is SYDVKM. Trimming shortened V by 4 bases and J by 12 bases, and 15 bases separated the two germline ends. The CDR3 contains 12 residues. CDR3 amino acids: CASSSAMAVDTF. The CDR3, as DNA: TGTGCCAGCAGTTCTGCTATGGCAGTCGACACCTTC.

J is TRBJ2-5 and V is TRBV12-3 or TRBV12-4; D remains unclear. This CDR3 contains 12 residues. V was shortened by 6 bases and J by 5 bases, with 10 bases between the two germline ends. The CDR3 is CASSPYPETQYF. For the CDR3, the DNA is TGTGCCAGCAGCCCCTACCCGGAGACCCAGTACTTC.

The rearrangement joins TRBV30 to TRBJ1-1, with TRBD1 matching 7 bases. After removal of 1 base from V and 1 base from J, the junction contained 3 bases not matched to a gene. Germline V gives CDR1 GTSNPN, CDR2 SVGIG (reference sequence). There are 14 residues in the CDR3. The CDR3 region is CAWSGQGRNTEAFF. For the CDR3, the DNA is TGTGCCTGGAGTGGACAGGGACGGAACACTGAAGCTTTCTTT. The full variable domain, completed using reference TRBV30 and TRBJ1-1, is SQTIHQWPATLVQPVGSPLSLECTVEGTSNPNLYWYRQAAGRGLQLLFYSVGIGQISSEVPQNLSASRPQDRQFILSSKKLLLSDSGFYLCAWSGQGRNTEAFFGQGTRLTVV.

Here the CDR3 DNA reads TGTGCCAGCAGCTTGGTCAATAGGGGGACCTACGAGCAGTACTTC. Translating it yields CASSLVNRGTYEQYF. The gene calls are TRBV3-1 and TRBJ2-7, with TRBD1 as a possible D gene (6 bases). Germline CDR1 reads LGHDT; CDR2 reads YNNKEL (reference sequence). V was clipped by 5 bases and J by 2 bases, with 16 bases between them. The CDR3 is 15 residues long.

The J gene is TRBJ2-1, the V gene TRBV7-9, with 7 bases aligning to TRBD2. Germline loops: CDR1 SEHNR, CDR2 FQNEAQ (reference sequence). V lost 5 bases, J lost 9 bases, and 16 bases stayed unmatched. This CDR3 has 16 amino acids. The CDR3 region has the DNA TGTGCCAGCAGCAGTTCGGGAGGATCCCCTATGGGTGAGCAGTTCTTC. Translating it yields CASSSSGGSPMGEQFF.

This chain links TRBV20-1 with TRBJ2-1; D possibly uses TRBD1 or TRBD2 (5 bases each). This CDR3 has 14 residues. Germline V gene data show CDR1 as DFQATT and CDR2 as SNEGSKA (reference sequence). Trimming pared 6 bases from V and 4 bases from J, leaving 16 bases between. CDR3 sequence reads: CSALGTRSYNEQFF. The CDR3 DNA follows: TGCAGTGCCCTAGGGACCCGCTCTTACAATGAGCAGTTCTTC.